Below, 27 T cell receptor beta chains from the same sample are listed, as sequenced in a study of cytomegalovirus exposure and HLA in healthy donors. The PCR contained 60 Vbeta and 13 Jbeta primers. This table comes from immunoSEQ multiplex PCR, and its TCRdb copy is limited to in-frame clones, with some not included. The repertoire consists of around 140,000 clones, with more than 70% occurring once and the leading ten covering less than 5%. The sample taken for sequencing was PBMCs. These receptors all come from a man aged 50-60 years in good health and CMV-seropositive.

The CDR3 reads CASSLAWGDGYTF. The CDR3 nucleotides are TGTGCCAGCAGCTTAGCGTGGGGCGATGGCTACACCTTC. The V call is TRBV7-6, the J call TRBJ1-2; possibly TRBD1 for D (5 bases). This CDR3 region has 13 residues. Trimming stripped 0 bases from V and 6 bases from J, with 8 bases between. CDR1 is SGHVS and CDR2 is FNYEAQ in the germline V gene. Looking up the rest from reference TRBV7-6 and TRBJ1-2 gives the full variable domain: GAGVSQSPRYKVTKRGQDVALRCDPISGHVSLYWYRQALGQGPEFLTYFNYEAQQDKSGLPNDRFSAERPEGSISTLTIQRTEQRDSAMYRCASSLAWGDGYTFGSGTRLTVV.

The chain couples TRBV28 to TRBJ2-4; 14 bases align to TRBD2. The CDR3 runs 16 residues. Unmatched junction bases numbered 6, after V lost 11 bases and J lost 0 bases. Germline V gives CDR1 MDHEN, CDR2 SYDVKM. The CDR3 nucleotides are TGTGCCTCCGGGACTAGCGGGAGTTCAGCCAAAAACATTCAGTACTTC. Protein: CASGTSGSSAKNIQYF.

The CDR3 DNA is TGTGCCAGCAGCTTAGGGACAAAGGCCTATGGCTACACCTTC. It codes for CASSLGTKAYGYTF. The rearrangement joins TRBV13 to TRBJ1-2, with D unclear. The V end was cut by 0 bases, the J end by 4 bases, with 9 bases between. Germline-derived CDR1 and CDR2 are PRHDT and FYEKMQ (reference sequence). The CDR3 loop spans 14 amino acids.

The rearrangement links TRBV5-8 to TRBJ1-5; 8 nucleotides agree with TRBD1. The CDR3 covers 15 residues. Germline trimming cut 4 bases from V and 4 bases from J; bases unmatched to any gene: 7. The V gene's germline CDR1 is SGHTS and CDR2 YDEGEE. This CDR3 reads CASSPRTGSNQPQHF. The CDR3 DNA follows: TGTGCCAGCAGCCCTCGGACAGGGAGTAATCAGCCCCAGCATTTT.

This chain uses TRBV19 with TRBJ1-3, with TRBD1 matching 7 bases. The CDR3 length is 14 residues. The germline gives CDR1 LNHDA, CDR2 SQIVND (reference sequence). V dropped 6 bases and J dropped 4; count of bases not matched to a gene: 6. CDR3 amino acids: CASSPQGRGNTIYF. The CDR3 DNA reads as TGTGCCAGTAGCCCACAGGGGCGAGGAAACACCATATATTTT.

The chain is built from TRBV15 and TRBJ2-2; maybe TRBD1 (7 bases). The CDR3 totals 16 residues. The ends were cut back, 4 bases at V and 6 bases at J, with 18 bases in the middle. Germline CDR1 and CDR2: LNHNV and YYDKDF (reference sequence). The CDR3 loop reads CATSTRSTGRPGELFF. The CDR3 DNA is TGTGCCACCAGCACTCGATCGACAGGGAGGCCCGGGGAGCTGTTTTTT.

The table lists this clone with a few counts. The CDR3, as DNA: TGTGCCACCAGCAGAGATCTAAGCGCTGAGCAGTTCTTC. Translating it yields CATSRDLSAEQFF. The chain links TRBV15 to TRBJ2-1; D remains ambiguous. V dropped 0 bases and J dropped 9 bases, with 9 bases sitting between them. The V gene's germline CDR1 is LNHNV and CDR2 YYDKDF (reference sequence). The CDR3 sequence is 13 residues long.

The rearrangement uses TRBV7-6 and TRBJ2-1, with TRBD2 matching over 7 bases. This CDR3 is 11 amino acids long. Germline CDR1 SGHVS, CDR2 FNYEAQ. V dropped 6 bases and J dropped 10; count of bases not matched to a gene: 3. The CDR3 DNA sequence: TGTGCCAGCAGAGGAGCGGGAGAGCAGTTCTTC. Protein: CASRGAGEQFF.

V gene TRBV6-5 combines with J gene TRBJ1-1; 7 bases are shared with TRBD1. CDR1 is MNHEY and CDR2 is SVGAGI in the germline V gene. CDR3 size: 14 residues. Trimming took 7 bases from V and 6 from J; bases not matched to a gene: 11. CDR3 amino acids: CASTQGQFLAEAFF. CDR3 nucleotide sequence: TGTGCCAGCACCCAGGGACAGTTCCTAGCTGAAGCTTTCTTT.

The chain has TRBV5-1 and TRBJ1-5, with 7 bases fitting TRBD1. The V and J ends lost 4 bases and 3 bases, in that order; junction bases with no gene match: 7. CDR3 length: 15 amino acids. Per the germline V gene, CDR1 is SGHRS and CDR2 is YFSETQ. In DNA, the CDR3 is TGCGCCAGCAGCCCCCAGGGGGATCCCAATCAGCCCCAGCATTTT. Encoded protein: CASSPQGDPNQPQHF.

Regarding this clone: Germline is not matched at one junction end, which may reflect a read error. The chain carries TRBV6-6 and TRBJ2-7; TRBD1 agrees at 10 bases. The CDR3 is 15 amino acids. Germline V gene data show CDR1 as MNHNY and CDR2 as SVGAGI (reference sequence). CDR3 DNA: TGTGCCAACAGTTCCCCCCGGGACAGGGGATACGAGCAGTACTTC. This codes for CANSSPRDRGYEQYF.

The chain joins TRBV27 to TRBJ1-4; D is undetermined. Germline CDR1 reads MNHEY; CDR2 reads SMNVEV (reference sequence). Trimming stripped 1 base from V and 8 bases from J, with 14 bases between. The CDR3 contains 15 residues. The CDR3 protein is CASSLLGAVEEKLFF. The CDR3 DNA sequence: TGTGCCAGCAGTTTATTAGGAGCTGTTGAAGAAAAACTGTTTTTT.

This clone was observed a handful of times. This chain links TRBV29-1 with TRBJ2-1; D uncertain. CDR3 length equals 10 residues. V dropped 4 bases and J dropped 13 bases, with 11 bases sitting between them. The V gene's germline CDR1 is SQVTM and CDR2 ANQGSEA. The CDR3 DNA sequence: TGCAGCGTTGCTAATAGAGAACAGTTCTTC. It is translated as CSVANREQFF.

V usage is TRBV9 and J usage is TRBJ1-1, with D unclear. Trimming removed 0 bases at V and 5 bases at J, with 11 bases between. Germline-derived CDR1 and CDR2 are SGDLS and YYNGEE. CDR3 length equals 14 residues. DNA of the CDR3: TGTGCCAGCAGCGTAGTGATGGAGAATACTGAAGCTTTCTTT. Translating gives CASSVVMENTEAFF.

As DNA, the CDR3 is TGTGCCAGCGTAAACCGAGGCTCTGGGGCCAACGTCCTGACTTTC. Amino acids: CASVNRGSGANVLTF. The gene calls are TRBV11-2 and TRBJ2-6; D unclear. The length of the CDR3 is 15 residues. Trimming cost V 8 bases and J 0 bases, with 11 bases left between them. Germline V gene sequence: CDR1 SGHAT, CDR2 FQNNGV.

The gene calls are TRBV19 and TRBJ1-6, with 8 positions matching TRBD1. Germline CDR1 and CDR2: LNHDA and SQIVND (reference sequence). This CDR3 contains 15 residues. The V and J ends lost 4 bases and 6 bases, in that order; junction bases with no gene match: 5. The CDR3 coding sequence is TGTGCCAGTAGTACTGGGGGACAGGTTAATTCACCCCTCCACTTT. Amino acids: CASSTGGQVNSPLHF.

The table lists this clone with a few counts. The gene calls are TRBV6-1 and TRBJ1-1; D remains ambiguous. The germline V gene encodes CDR1 MNHNS and CDR2 SASEGT. The germline V and J ends were trimmed by 7 bases and 4 bases, with 13 bases remaining between them. The CDR3 length is 13 residues. The CDR3 loop is CASTLSVLTEAFF. The DNA of the CDR3 is TGTGCCAGCACCCTGTCGGTACTCACTGAAGCTTTCTTT.

In this sample, this clone turned up a few times. The chain links TRBV7-8 to TRBJ1-3; D is possibly TRBD1 (5 bases). Trimming shortened V by 5 bases and J by 3 bases, and 11 bases separated the two germline ends. This CDR3 has 14 residues. CDR1 is SGHVS and CDR2 is FQNEAQ in the germline V gene. CDR3 nucleotide sequence: TGTGCCAGCAGCCCGCGGGACGGTGGAAACACCATATATTTT. It is translated as CASSPRDGGNTIYF.

The chain joins TRBV19 to TRBJ2-1; the match to TRBD2 covers 10 bases. Germline-derived CDR1 and CDR2 are LNHDA and SQIVND (reference sequence). There are 15 residues in the CDR3. V dropped 3 bases and J dropped 8; count of bases not matched to a gene: 7. CDR3 sequence: CASSIQAGGRHEQFF. The CDR3 DNA reads TGTGCCAGTAGTATCCAAGCGGGGGGGCGTCATGAGCAGTTCTTC.

The table lists this clone with a count of one. The V gene is TRBV5-6, the J gene TRBJ1-1, with D tentatively TRBD1 (5 bases). V lost 2 bases, J lost 4 bases, and 9 bases lay in between. The CDR3 sequence is 13 residues long. Germline CDR1 reads SGHDT; CDR2 reads YYEEEE. In nucleotides, the CDR3 is TGTGCCAGCAGCTTCCTGGGGGGCACTGAAGCTTTCTTT. Its protein product is CASSFLGGTEAFF.

The chain employs TRBV5-1 and TRBJ2-7, with 7 bases aligning to TRBD1. Germline trimming cut 5 bases from V and 1 base from J; bases unmatched to any gene: 6. The CDR3 runs to 14 residues. CDR1 is SGHRS, CDR2 YFSETQ, per germline. The CDR3: CASSPTGQSYEQYF. CDR3 bases: TGCGCCAGCAGTCCCACGGGACAGTCCTACGAGCAGTACTTC.

The chain has TRBV19 and TRBJ1-5; D is uncertain. The CDR3 is 14 residues long. Trimming removed 6 bases at V and 0 bases at J, with 9 bases between. CDR1 is LNHDA and CDR2 is SQIVND in the germline V gene (reference sequence). CDR3 sequence reads: CASRRSLSNQPQHF. As DNA, the CDR3 is TGTGCCAGTAGGAGGAGTCTTAGCAATCAGCCCCAGCATTTT. Variable domain in full (rest from reference TRBV19 and TRBJ1-5): DGGITQSPKYLFRKEGQNVTLSCEQNLNHDAMYWYRQDPGQGLRLIYYSQIVNDFQKGDIAEGYSVSREKKESFPLTVTSAQKNPTAFYLCASRRSLSNQPQHFGDGTRLSIL.

The chain carries TRBV5-1 and TRBJ1-4, with D perhaps matching TRBD1 (6 bases). The CDR3 has 13 residues. Germline V CDR1 and CDR2: SGHRS, YFSETQ. The V gene lost 4 bases and the J gene lost 7 bases, with 11 bases spanning the gap. The chain's CDR3 is CASSMDSREKLFF. Here the CDR3 DNA reads TGCGCCAGCAGCATGGACAGCCGTGAAAAACTGTTTTTT.

The chain carries TRBV6-5 and TRBJ2-2; no reliable D call. V lost 2 bases and J 3 bases, leaving 4 bases between the germline ends. CDR3 size: 13 residues. The germline CDR1 and CDR2 sequences are MNHEY and SVGAGI. CDR3 residues: CASSYEDTGELFF. The CDR3 DNA reads TGTGCCAGCAGTTACGAGGACACCGGGGAGCTGTTTTTT.

The chain links TRBV7-6 to TRBJ2-3; 11 bases match TRBD1. CDR1 and CDR2 from the germline V gene are SGHVS and FNYEAQ. This CDR3 has 14 residues. The V gene end was trimmed by 4 bases and the J gene end by 10 bases; junction bases not matched to a gene: 7. CDR3 DNA sequence: TGTGCCAGCAGCTCGGACAGGGGGCGAACCCCGCAGTATTTT. This translates into CASSSDRGRTPQYF.

This clone has only a few counts. The chain uses TRBV29-1 and TRBJ2-3; a weak D match, TRBD1 (5 bases). Deletions cut 5 bases from V and 3 bases from J, with 18 bases between. The CDR3 is 15 amino acids. CDR1 is SQVTM, CDR2 ANQGSEA, per germline. The CDR3 bases are TGCAGCGTTAAGCCAGGGTTAGGGGTTACAGATACGCAGTATTTT. It is translated as CSVKPGLGVTDTQYF.

CDR3 sequence (DNA): TGCGCTTCACTTGGGGGGGGCACAGATACGCAGTATTTT. It encodes CASLGGGTDTQYF. The chain combines TRBV5-1 with TRBJ2-3; 7 bases are a match to TRBD2. In germline, CDR1 is SGHRS, CDR2 YFSETQ. The CDR3 has 13 residues.